This T cell receptor (beta chain) comes out of a study of T cell repertoires in cytomegalovirus infection. The wider study: From public TCR beta signatures came an indication of both CMV infection and matching HLA type.

Whole-study results and caveats: Ex vivo responses were dominated by HLA-C-restricted CMV-specific TCR beta clonotypes. The cumulative frequency of public TCR beta families identified carriers of CMV plus the relevant HLA.

Comments on this clonotype: Its target is unknown.

Trimming cost V 5 bases and J 6 bases, with 16 bases left between them. From germline, CDR1 is SEHNR and CDR2 FQNEAQ (reference sequence). The CDR3 sequence is 15 residues long. MiXCR was run by TCRdb on the reads, yielding one entry per CDR3 protein. The profile shows fewer than 150,000 distinct CDR3 sequences, more than 30% of them singletons. The sequences come from CD8+ T cells from cultured PBMCs, collected from culture after CMV antigen stimulation. This chain links TRBV7-9 with TRBJ1-4; TRBD1 might be the D (5 bases). The source is a human donor in good health (CMV status not recorded). Some clones in this sample may be carry-over from other donors' samples. The CDR3 protein is CASSVKGTADEKLFF. The CDR3 DNA is TGTGCCAGCAGCGTCAAGGGGACGGCTGATGAAAAACTGTTTTTT.